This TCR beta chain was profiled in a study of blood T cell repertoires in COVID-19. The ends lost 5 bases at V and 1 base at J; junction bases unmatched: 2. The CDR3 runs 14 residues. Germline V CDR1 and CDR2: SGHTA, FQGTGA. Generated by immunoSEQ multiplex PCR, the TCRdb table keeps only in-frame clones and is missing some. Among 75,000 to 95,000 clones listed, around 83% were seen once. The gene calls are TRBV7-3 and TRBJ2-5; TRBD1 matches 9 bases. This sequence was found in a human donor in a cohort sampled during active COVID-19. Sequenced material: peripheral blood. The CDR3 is CASSPGQGQETQYF. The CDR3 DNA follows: TGTGCCAGCAGCCCGGGACAGGGCCAAGAGACCCAGTACTTC.